Following are 20 T cell receptor beta chains from one sample sequenced in a study of blood T cell repertoires in COVID-19. The method was immunoSEQ multiplex PCR; TCRdb's version includes in-frame clones alone and lacks a portion of them. The repertoire has tens of thousands of clones, about 88% of them found once; the top ten carry roughly 1.6%. Input material: peripheral blood. The receptors derive from a man aged 55 to 70 with acute or convalescent COVID-19.

V gene TRBV5-4 combines with J gene TRBJ2-1; tentative D call: TRBD1 (5 bases). The CDR3 runs to 14 residues. Germline loops: CDR1 SGHNT, CDR2 YYREEE (reference sequence). The V end was cut by 4 bases, the J end by 7 bases, with 15 bases between. The CDR3: CASSRKQGYNEQFF. CDR3 in DNA: TGTGCCAGCAGCCGGAAGCAGGGTTATAATGAGCAGTTCTTC.

V gene TRBV3-1 (or the pseudogene TRBV3-2) combines with J gene TRBJ2-7; 9 bases are shared with TRBD1. The CDR3 consists of 15 residues. The J segment lost 3 bases and the V segment lost 4 bases, leaving 7 bases of the junction unmatched. The germline CDR1 and CDR2 sequences are LGHDT and YNNKEL (reference sequence). Here the CDR3 DNA reads TGTGCCAGCAGCCGGGCCGGGACAGGGCTCTACGAGCAGTACTTC. It yields the protein CASSRAGTGLYEQYF.

The J gene is TRBJ2-3, the V gene TRBV19, with TRBD1 matching 7 bases. Germline V gene data show CDR1 as LNHDA and CDR2 as SQIVND (reference sequence). The CDR3 extends over 17 amino acids. The J segment lost 0 bases and the V segment lost 5 bases, leaving 11 bases of the junction unmatched. CDR3 protein: CASSWDRPPYSTDTQYF. CDR3 bases: TGTGCCAGTAGTTGGGACAGACCACCGTATAGCACAGATACGCAGTATTTT. Looking up the rest from reference TRBV19 and TRBJ2-3 gives the full variable domain: DGGITQSPKYLFRKEGQNVTLSCEQNLNHDAMYWYRQDPGQGLRLIYYSQIVNDFQKGDIAEGYSVSREKKESFPLTVTSAQKNPTAFYLCASSWDRPPYSTDTQYFGPGTRLTVL.

The rearrangement joins TRBV11-2 to TRBJ1-1, with D uncertain. CDR3 length: 13 residues. V was trimmed by 2 bases and J by 6 bases, leaving 10 bases between them. Germline V lookup: CDR1 SGHAT, CDR2 FQNNGV. CDR3: CASSLIIEAEAFF. The DNA of the CDR3 is TGTGCCAGCAGCTTAATCATAGAGGCTGAAGCTTTCTTT.

J is TRBJ2-5 and V is TRBV7-9; perhaps TRBD2 as D (5 bases). Germline assignment: CDR1 SEHNR and CDR2 FQNEAQ (reference sequence). This CDR3 contains 13 residues. The germline V and J ends were trimmed by 6 bases and 5 bases, with 13 bases remaining between them. The CDR3 reads CASSPPGSETQYF. DNA of the CDR3: TGTGCCAGCAGTCCGCCGGGGTCCGAGACCCAGTACTTC. The variable domain in full, completed from reference TRBV7-9 and TRBJ2-5, reads DTGVSQNPRHKITKRGQNVTFRCDPISEHNRLYWYRQTLGQGPEFLTYFQNEAQLEKSRLLSDRFSAERPKGSFSTLEIQRTEQGDSAMYLCASSPPGSETQYFGPGTRLLVL.

The chain joins TRBV11-2 to TRBJ1-2; no clear D gene. The ends were cut back, 2 bases at V and 4 bases at J, with 14 bases in the middle. Germline V lookup: CDR1 SGHAT, CDR2 FQNNGV. The CDR3 spans 15 residues. CDR3 loop: CASSLTTSASYGYTF. CDR3 coding DNA: TGTGCCAGCAGCTTAACTACCAGCGCCAGCTATGGCTACACCTTC.

The CDR3 sequence is CASSSLGREQYF. For the CDR3, the DNA is TGTGCCAGCAGTTCCCTTGGGAGGGAGCAGTACTTC. V usage is TRBV6-5 and J usage is TRBJ2-7; D may be TRBD2 (6 bases). Trimming took off 4 bases at V and 7 bases at J, with 11 bases between the two ends. The CDR3 is 12 amino acids. Germline CDR1 reads MNHEY; CDR2 reads SVGAGI.

The J gene is TRBJ1-6, the V gene TRBV3-1 (or the pseudogene TRBV3-2); TRBD1 might be the D (6 bases). Trimming took off 5 bases at V and 6 bases at J, with 17 bases between the two ends. This CDR3 is 16 amino acids long. Germline assignment: CDR1 LGHDT and CDR2 YNNKEL (reference sequence). Here the CDR3 DNA reads TGTGCCAGCAGCTCTTTACCCGGGACACTTAATTCACCCCTCCACTTT. Translated: CASSSLPGTLNSPLHF.

This chain links TRBV7-2 with TRBJ1-2, with TRBD1 matching over 9 bases. Germline V gives CDR1 SGHTA, CDR2 FQGNSA. Trimming cost V 1 base and J 7 bases; bases outside gene matches: 4. The CDR3 contains 14 residues. The CDR3 reads CASSLGDRGGGYTF. CDR3 nucleotides: TGTGCCAGCAGCTTAGGAGACAGGGGGGGTGGCTACACCTTC. The full variable domain, its missing parts supplied by reference TRBV7-2 and TRBJ1-2, is GAGVSQSPSNKVTEKGKDVELRCDPISGHTALYWYRQSLGQGLEFLIYFQGNSAPDKSGLPSDRFSAERTGGSVSTLTIQRTQQEDSAVYLCASSLGDRGGGYTFGSGTRLTVV.

The genes are TRBV5-1 and TRBJ1-1; the D gene is possibly TRBD1 (6 bases). V dropped 4 bases and J dropped 3 bases, with 10 bases sitting between them. This CDR3 contains 13 residues. Per the germline V gene, CDR1 is SGHRS and CDR2 is YFSETQ. The CDR3 bases are TGCGCCAGCAGCACTCACAGGGACACTGAAGCTTTCTTT. Translation: CASSTHRDTEAFF.

In this sample, this clone turned up once. The chain carries TRBV25-1 and TRBJ2-7; a weak D match, TRBD1 (5 bases). The V gene's germline CDR1 is MGHDK and CDR2 SYGVNS. Trimming took off 3 bases at V and 2 bases at J, with 11 bases between the two ends. This CDR3 contains 14 residues. The CDR3: CASSEAGKTYEQYF. The CDR3 DNA reads TGTGCCAGCAGTGAGGCAGGGAAAACCTACGAGCAGTACTTC.

This clone was detected once. The chain carries TRBV9 and TRBJ2-1; D is uncertain. Trimming shortened V by 3 bases and J by 3 bases, and 7 bases separated the two germline ends. From germline, CDR1 is SGDLS and CDR2 YYNGEE. The CDR3 has 13 amino acids. CDR3 DNA sequence: TGTGCCAGCAGCGACGGAGTCTACAATGAGCAGTTCTTC. This gives the protein CASSDGVYNEQFF.

The CDR3 is CATSDLGQADTQYF. CDR3 nucleotide sequence: TGTGCCACCAGTGACCTAGGACAGGCAGATACGCAGTATTTT. The chain recombines TRBV24-1 with TRBJ2-3; 7 nucleotides line up with TRBD1. V gave up 4 bases and J gave up 4 bases; unmatched junction bases: 4. Germline loops: CDR1 KGHDR, CDR2 SFDVKD. The CDR3 loop spans 14 amino acids.

This chain links TRBV6-1 with TRBJ1-6; D unclear. Deletions cut 3 bases from V and 6 bases from J, with 12 bases between. This CDR3 contains 15 residues. CDR1 and CDR2 from the germline V gene are MNHNS and SASEGT. The CDR3: CASSEETLPNSPLHF. In DNA, the CDR3 is TGTGCCAGCAGTGAGGAGACCTTACCTAATTCACCCCTCCACTTT.

This rearrangement joins TRBV28 to TRBJ1-2, with TRBD1 identical over 9 bases. CDR1 is MDHEN, CDR2 SYDVKM, per germline. With V trimmed by 6 bases and J by 6 bases, 2 bases remained unmatched. The CDR3 loop spans 12 amino acids. The CDR3 is CASRDRGNGYTF. Here the CDR3 DNA reads TGTGCCAGCAGGGACAGGGGAAATGGCTACACCTTC.

The V call is TRBV3-1 (or the pseudogene TRBV3-2), the J call TRBJ2-2; 13 nucleotides match TRBD2. This CDR3 is built from 18 residues. Per germline, CDR1 LGHDT and CDR2 YNNKEL (reference sequence). V was pared by 6 bases and J by 3 bases, with 10 bases of the junction left unmatched. The CDR3 reads CASRQTALAGGHTGELFF. As DNA, the CDR3 is TGTGCCAGCAGACAGACAGCACTAGCGGGGGGGCACACCGGGGAGCTGTTTTTT.

CDR3 region: CASSVRADTQYF. For the CDR3, the DNA is TGTGCCAGCAGTGTCCGGGCAGATACGCAGTATTTT. The V and J genes are TRBV3-1 (or the pseudogene TRBV3-2) and TRBJ2-3; D not resolved. This CDR3 comprises 12 residues. Trimming pared 6 bases from V and 4 bases from J, leaving 8 bases between. Germline loops: CDR1 LGHDT, CDR2 YNNKEL (reference sequence).

The chain has TRBV18 and TRBJ2-7, with 8 bases matching TRBD1. The germline V gene has CDR1 KGHSH and CDR2 LQKENI. V shed 2 bases and J 11 bases; nucleotides not matched to a gene: 8. The CDR3 is 13 residues long. The chain's CDR3 is CASSPEVRTGKYF. CDR3 nucleotide sequence: TGTGCCAGCTCACCAGAGGTACGGACAGGGAAGTACTTC. The variable domain in full, completed from reference TRBV18 and TRBJ2-7, reads NAGVMQNPRHLVRRRGQEARLRCSPMKGHSHVYWYRQLPEEGLKFMVYLQKENIIDESGMPKERFSAEFPKEGPSILRIQQVVRGDSAAYFCASSPEVRTGKYFGPGTRLTVT.

The chain joins TRBV2 to TRBJ2-1; 8 bases match TRBD2. CDR1 is SNHLY and CDR2 is FYNNEI in the germline V gene. Losses at the gene ends were 4 bases for V and 3 bases for J; bases not matched to a gene: 2. The CDR3 has 14 residues. CDR3 coding DNA: TGTGCCAGCAGTGGGACTAGCAACTACAATGAGCAGTTCTTC. Residues: CASSGTSNYNEQFF.

DNA for the CDR3: TGTGCCTGGAGCGTCCCGGATCGGGGTCATAATTCACCCCTCCACTTT. Translated: CAWSVPDRGHNSPLHF. The J gene is TRBJ1-6, the V gene TRBV30; D is uncertain. In germline, CDR1 is GTSNPN, CDR2 SVGIG (reference sequence). Trimming stripped 3 bases from V and 5 bases from J, with 17 bases between. The CDR3 is 16 residues long.